Reported below is one TCR beta chain. The antigen remains undetermined. The data stem from a study of T cells in Graves' hyperthyroidism and ophthalmopathy. Overall study results and limits: Ophthalmopathy was separated from stable hyperthyroidism by a 13 V-J model. Most clonotypes that expanded in the thyroid above 0.001 also showed up in blood.

This CDR3 is built from 17 residues. Germline V gene lookup returns CDR1 SGHRS and CDR2 YFSETQ. The V end was cut by 0 bases, the J end by 2 bases, with 15 bases between. RNA transcripts gave rise to amplified TCR beta CDR3 regions. Researchers ran a first-round RT-PCR on the TCR CDR3 using the HTBI primer set. TCRdb reprocessed the multiplex PCR reads with MiXCR, giving one entry per CDR3 protein. Counted here are 450,000 to 700,000 distinct CDR3 sequences, about half occurring once; the ten biggest clones make up over 15%. This chain links TRBV5-1 with TRBJ1-5, with unresolved D. The receptor's source is an adult woman with Graves' disease, either hyperthyroidism or ophthalmopathy (not recorded which). Material: peripheral blood or thyroid tissue (not recorded which). The CDR3 here is CASSLGAVTPGNQPQHF. The CDR3 coding sequence is TGCGCCAGCAGCTTGGGGGCTGTAACGCCGGGCAATCAGCCCCAGCATTTT.